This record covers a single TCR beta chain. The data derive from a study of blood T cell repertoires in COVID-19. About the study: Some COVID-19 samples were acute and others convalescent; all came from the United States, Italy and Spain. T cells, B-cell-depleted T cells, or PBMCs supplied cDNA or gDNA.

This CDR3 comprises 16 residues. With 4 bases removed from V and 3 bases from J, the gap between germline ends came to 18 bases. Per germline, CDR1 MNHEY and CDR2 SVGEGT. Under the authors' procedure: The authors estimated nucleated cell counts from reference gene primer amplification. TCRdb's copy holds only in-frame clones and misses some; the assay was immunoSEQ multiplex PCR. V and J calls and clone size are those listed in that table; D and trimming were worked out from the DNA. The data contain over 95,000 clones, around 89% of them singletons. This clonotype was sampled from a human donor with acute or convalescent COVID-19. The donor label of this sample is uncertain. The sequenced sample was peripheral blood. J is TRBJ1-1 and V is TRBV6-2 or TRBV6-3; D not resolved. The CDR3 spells CASSLGLRVPDTEAFF. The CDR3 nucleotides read TGTGCCAGCAGTTTAGGATTGAGGGTCCCGGACACTGAAGCTTTCTTT.